These T cell receptor beta chains were read from a single sample in a study of cytomegalovirus exposure and HLA in healthy donors. Sequenced by immunoSEQ multiplex PCR; TCRdb stores in-frame clones only, minus some. This table holds under 200,000 clones, about 82% found once. Sequencing was performed on PBMCs. All receptors derive from a woman between 18 and 29 years old in good health and CMV-seronegative. The CDR3 runs from the conserved cysteine through the conserved F or W. D genes are given only for firm matches. Clone size appears in some rows only: once, few, many, or a class for an expanded clone.

j_gene: TRBJ1-2
d_gene: NA
v_gene: TRBV7-3
abundance: NA
CDR3nt: TGTGCCAGCAGCCCGACGCCGGGTCGCTATGGCTACACCTTC
CDR3aa: CASSPTPGRYGYTF

j_gene: TRBJ1-2
d_gene: NA
v_gene: TRBV4-3
abundance: NA
CDR3nt: TGCGCCAGCAGCTGGTTGAAACGGAGTGGCTACACCTTC
CDR3aa: CASSWLKRSGYTF

j_gene: TRBJ2-7
d_gene: TRBD2
v_gene: TRBV28
abundance: NA
CDR3nt: TGTGCCAGCAGTTCGTTGGGACTAGAAGCGGGGGAGCAGTACTTC
CDR3aa: CASSSLGLEAGEQYF

j_gene: TRBJ2-7
d_gene: TRBD1
v_gene: TRBV10-3
abundance: NA
CDR3nt: TGTGCCATCAGGCCCGGGACAGGGGATGGGGCCTACGAGCAGTACTTC
CDR3aa: CAIRPGTGDGAYEQYF

j_gene: TRBJ1-5
d_gene: NA
v_gene: TRBV28
abundance: NA
CDR3nt: TGTGCCAGCACCCGACCGGGGGGTCAGCCCCAGCATTTT
CDR3aa: CASTRPGGQPQHF

j_gene: TRBJ2-3
d_gene: TRBD2
v_gene: TRBV7-2
abundance: few
CDR3nt: TGTGCCAGCAGCTCCGGGACTAGAGGGGTTGATACGCAGTATTTT
CDR3aa: CASSSGTRGVDTQYF

j_gene: TRBJ2-1
d_gene: TRBD2
v_gene: TRBV19
abundance: few
CDR3nt: TGTGCCAGTAGCTCCCTATTTCAAGCGGGGGAGCAGTTCTTC
CDR3aa: CASSSLFQAGEQFF

j_gene: TRBJ2-7
d_gene: TRBD1
v_gene: TRBV28
abundance: NA
CDR3nt: TGTGCCAGCAGTCGGGCGGACAGGCTATCCGGCGAGCAGTACTTC
CDR3aa: CASSRADRLSGEQYF

j_gene: TRBJ2-5
d_gene: TRBD1
v_gene: TRBV28
abundance: NA
CDR3nt: TGTGCCAGCAGTGTCGACAGGGATGCGGAGACCCAGTACTTC
CDR3aa: CASSVDRDAETQYF

j_gene: TRBJ2-1
d_gene: TRBD2
v_gene: TRBV6-4
abundance: NA
CDR3nt: TGTGCCAGCAGTAGACTAGCCGAGCACAATGAGCAGTTCTTC
CDR3aa: CASSRLAEHNEQFF

j_gene: TRBJ2-7
d_gene: TRBD1
v_gene: TRBV28
abundance: NA
CDR3nt: TGTGCCAGCAGTTTCGGGATCACCCGGGACAGGAGAGGTTACGAGCAGTACTTC
CDR3aa: CASSFGITRDRRGYEQYF

j_gene: TRBJ1-1
d_gene: NA
v_gene: TRBV6-5
abundance: few
CDR3nt: TGTGCCAGCAGCCTACGGGGGGATCCCAACACTGAAGCTTTCTTT
CDR3aa: CASSLRGDPNTEAFF

j_gene: TRBJ2-2
d_gene: TRBD1
v_gene: TRBV5-1
abundance: NA
CDR3nt: TGCGCCAGCAGCGCAGGACAGGGGGCGGGCACCGGGGAGCTGTTTTTT
CDR3aa: CASSAGQGAGTGELFF

j_gene: TRBJ2-1
d_gene: NA
v_gene: TRBV14
abundance: NA
CDR3nt: TGTGCCAGCAGCCAACCCGATAGTGAGCAGTTCTTC
CDR3aa: CASSQPDSEQFF

j_gene: TRBJ1-4
d_gene: TRBD1
v_gene: TRBV2
abundance: NA
CDR3nt: TGTGCCAGCAGGACGGGGACAGCAACTAATGAAAAACTGTTTTTT
CDR3aa: CASRTGTATNEKLFF

j_gene: TRBJ2-7
d_gene: TRBD2
v_gene: TRBV5-6
abundance: NA
CDR3nt: TGTGCCAGCAGTCTAGCGGGAGACACCTACGAGCAGTACTTC
CDR3aa: CASSLAGDTYEQYF

j_gene: TRBJ2-7
d_gene: TRBD2
v_gene: TRBV19
abundance: NA
CDR3nt: TGTGCCAGTAGTAGACGACTAGCGGGAGCCACCGACGAGCAGTACTTC
CDR3aa: CASSRRLAGATDEQYF

j_gene: TRBJ2-3
d_gene: TRBD2
v_gene: TRBV27
abundance: NA
CDR3nt: TGTGCCAGCAGTCTACAATCATGGACTAGCCGCACAGATACGCAGTATTTT
CDR3aa: CASSLQSWTSRTDTQYF

j_gene: TRBJ1-1
d_gene: NA
v_gene: TRBV28
abundance: NA
CDR3nt: TGTGCCAGCACCCTGGACTCGTACACTGAAGCTTTCTTT
CDR3aa: CASTLDSYTEAFF

j_gene: TRBJ2-1
d_gene: NA
v_gene: TRBV5-4
abundance: NA
CDR3nt: TGTGCCAGCAGCTTTACTAGCTACAATGAGCAGTTCTTC
CDR3aa: CASSFTSYNEQFF

j_gene: TRBJ1-1
d_gene: TRBD1
v_gene: TRBV6-1
abundance: NA
CDR3nt: TGTGCCAGCAGTGCGACAGGGGACACTGAAGCTTTCTTT
CDR3aa: CASSATGDTEAFF

j_gene: TRBJ1-2
d_gene: NA
v_gene: TRBV5-6
abundance: NA
CDR3nt: TGTGCCAGCAGCTTGGAGGGGCGGTACTATGGCTACACCTTC
CDR3aa: CASSLEGRYYGYTF